This T cell receptor (beta chain) was documented in a study of shared clonotypes between healthy human individuals. Study-level findings and limits: Investigators expected sequencing depth to affect clonotype sharing among donors.

Libraries were prepared by immunoSEQ multiplex PCR; TCRdb keeps only in-frame clonotypes and omits some of them. The sample lists about 480,000 clones, about 80% seen once, with around an eighth in the top ten. Healthy HIV-negative adults without recent acute infections or vaccinations served as donors. On this clone: As yet, its antigen is unknown.

Germline CDR1 reads MDHEN; CDR2 reads SYDVKM. This CDR3 is 16 amino acids long. Trimming stripped 7 bases from V and 0 bases from J, with 19 bases between. The V gene is TRBV28, the J gene TRBJ2-7; a weak D match, TRBD2 (6 bases). Sequencing used PBMCs. The TCR comes from a woman between 40 and 50 years old in good health. Some clones in this sample may be carry-over from other donors' samples. CDR3 loop: CASTGSSATSSYEQYF. In DNA, the CDR3 is TGTGCCAGCACCGGATCTAGCGCCACGAGCTCCTACGAGCAGTACTTC.